This entry lists 26 T cell receptor beta chains sequenced from one sample in a study of CD8 T cells in ankylosing spondylitis. MiXCR was run by TCRdb on the 5' RACE reads, yielding one entry per CDR3 protein. The sample has 200,000 to 250,000 distinct CDR3 sequences, approximately 10% seen once. Specimen: blood, either unsorted or a sorted T cell fraction (not recorded which). The receptor set was obtained from a male donor with ankylosing spondylitis or in good health (not recorded which).

This clonotype was counted many times. V and J are TRBV3-1 and TRBJ2-5; maybe TRBD2 (5 bases). Germline V CDR1 and CDR2: LGHDT, YNNKEL (reference sequence). The CDR3 covers 17 residues. Trimming removed 1 base from V and 7 bases from J, with 22 bases in between. The CDR3 DNA follows: TGTGCCAGCAGCCAAGGTACCCCGGGATCACCGAAGGGGACCCAGTACTTC. This encodes CASSQGTPGSPKGTQYF.

V usage is TRBV10-3 and J usage is TRBJ1-2; 9 bases line up with TRBD1. Germline V lookup: CDR1 ENHRY, CDR2 SYGVKD. This CDR3 contains 15 residues. Germline trimming cut 3 bases from V and 4 bases from J; bases unmatched to any gene: 6. The CDR3 nucleotides read TGTGCCATCAGTGATACAGGGGGCTTGCCCTATGGCTACACCTTC. Protein sequence: CAISDTGGLPYGYTF.

This clonotype was counted ten times or more. This chain joins TRBV4-1 and TRBJ1-4; D call uncertain. This CDR3 is 17 amino acids long. V was cut by 1 base and J by 3 bases, with 15 bases left in between. Germline V gene data show CDR1 as MGHRA and CDR2 as YSYEKL. This chain's CDR3 is CASSQGKGSSPNEKLFF. The CDR3 DNA is TGCGCCAGCAGCCAAGGGAAGGGCTCCAGTCCTAATGAAAAACTGTTTTTT.

The DNA of the CDR3 is TGTGCCAGCAGACCACTAGCGGGGGGGCGGAAGACCCAGTACTTC. This translates into CASRPLAGGRKTQYF. This sequence joins TRBV12-3 or TRBV12-4 and TRBJ2-5; 13 nucleotides align to TRBD2. The CDR3 consists of 15 residues. The V and J ends lost 6 bases and 6 bases, in that order; junction bases with no gene match: 7.

Many counts were recorded for this clonotype. V gene TRBV28 combines with J gene TRBJ2-5, with a possible D match to TRBD2 (6 bases). Germline V gene data show CDR1 as MDHEN and CDR2 as SYDVKM. This CDR3 contains 15 residues. V was cut by 3 bases and J by 5 bases, with 16 bases left in between. The CDR3 loop reads CASSFQESGRETQYF. The CDR3 nucleotides read TGTGCCAGCAGTTTCCAAGAGTCAGGGAGGGAGACCCAGTACTTC.

There are many counts of this clonotype. The chain couples TRBV5-8 to TRBJ2-1, with 15 bases identical to TRBD2. This CDR3 comprises 16 residues. V trimming: 4 bases; J trimming: 8 bases; junction bases outside the gene matches: 7. Germline lookup yields CDR1 SGHTS and CDR2 YDEGEE. The CDR3 protein is CASSPGLAGGQYEQFF. The CDR3 DNA follows: TGTGCCAGCAGCCCCGGACTAGCGGGGGGGCAGTATGAGCAGTTCTTC.

This clonotype was counted at least ten times. This rearrangement joins TRBV15 to TRBJ2-3, with 12 bases aligning to TRBD2. The V and J ends lost 6 bases and 8 bases, in that order; junction bases with no gene match: 9. Looked up from germline, CDR1 is LNHNV and CDR2 is YYDKDF (reference sequence). The CDR3 length is 15 residues. The CDR3 DNA reads as TGTGCCACCAGACCTAGCGGGGGGGCGCGATCTACGCAGTATTTT. Its protein product is CATRPSGGARSTQYF.

There are many counts of this clonotype. The J gene is TRBJ2-5, the V gene TRBV29-1; 8 bases are shared with TRBD2. Germline V gives CDR1 SQVTM, CDR2 ANQGSEA. V lost 3 bases and J lost 5; bases outside the gene matches: 5. The CDR3 totals 13 residues. The DNA of the CDR3 is TGCAGCGTTGACAAACAGCGGGGGGAGACCCAGTACTTC. Residues: CSVDKQRGETQYF.

In its sample, this clonotype was seen many times. J is TRBJ2-3 and V is TRBV24-1; 9 positions match TRBD2. CDR3 length: 16 amino acids. The V segment lost 3 bases and the J segment 0 bases; nucleotides outside the gene matches: 3. CDR1 KGHDR and CDR2 SFDVKD come from the germline V gene. The CDR3 protein is CATSDPSGGSTDTQYF. CDR3 DNA sequence: TGTGCCACCAGTGATCCCAGCGGGGGGAGCACAGATACGCAGTATTTT.

This clonotype was seen at least ten times. The chain is built from TRBV6-5 and TRBJ2-3; TRBD2 is a possible D gene (5 bases). The CDR3 covers 15 residues. Per the germline V gene, CDR1 is MNHEY and CDR2 is SVGAGI. V was pared by 4 bases and J by 4 bases, with 15 bases between. CDR3 in amino acids: CASSSGSQGPDTQYF. The CDR3 DNA is TGTGCCAGCAGTTCGGGATCCCAAGGGCCAGATACGCAGTATTTT.

V usage is TRBV5-1 and J usage is TRBJ2-3, with a weak D call TRBD2 (5 bases). From germline, CDR1 is SGHRS and CDR2 YFSETQ. The CDR3 covers 15 residues. The V end was cut by 0 bases, the J end by 5 bases, with 13 bases between. In DNA form, the CDR3 reads TGCGCCAGCAGCTTGGGGGCGTATGAGGGAGATACGCAGTATTTT. Protein: CASSLGAYEGDTQYF.

This clonotype was picked up a small number of times. The chain links TRBV12-3 or TRBV12-4 to TRBJ1-4, with D perhaps matching TRBD1 (5 bases). This CDR3 contains 14 residues. Trimming removed 6 bases at V and 7 bases at J, with 15 bases between. The CDR3 DNA sequence: TGTGCCAGCAGATTGGGGCAGGGAACTGAAAAACTGTTTTTT. Translated: CASRLGQGTEKLFF.

The sample holds many counts of this clonotype. This chain joins TRBV5-1 and TRBJ1-6, with D maybe TRBD1 (6 bases). V was clipped by 0 bases and J by 6 bases, with 13 bases between them. CDR1 is SGHRS, CDR2 YFSETQ, per germline. This CDR3 is 16 amino acids long. The CDR3 region has the DNA TGCGCCAGCAGCTTGGACTTCGCCAGGGGTAATTCACCCCTCCACTTT. It specifies CASSLDFARGNSPLHF.

As concerns this clonotype: This may be a read error, as it is one base from a much larger clone. The rearrangement links TRBV24-1 to TRBJ2-7; 7 bases are shared with TRBD1. Trimming removed 5 bases from V and 5 bases from J; junction bases left unmatched: 2. CDR3 length: 12 residues. Germline CDR1 and CDR2: KGHDR and SFDVKD. The CDR3 loop is CATSGQGHEQYF. CDR3 DNA sequence: TGTGCCACCAGTGGACAGGGCCACGAGCAGTACTTC.

The rearrangement links TRBV27 to TRBJ1-2, with 12 bases matching TRBD1. The CDR3 is 17 residues long. CDR1 is MNHEY, CDR2 SMNVEV, per germline (reference sequence). J gave up 7 bases and V 2 bases, and 11 bases lay outside the gene matches. The CDR3 DNA follows: TGTGCCAGCAGTTTAGCTCCGGGACAGGGGGCGCGAGGTGGCTACACCTTC. Translating it yields CASSLAPGQGARGGYTF.

This clonotype was seen a handful of times. One end of the junction is discordant with germline, which a read error may explain. The chain recombines TRBV28 with TRBJ2-3; the D gene could be TRBD1 or TRBD2 (6 bases each). In germline, CDR1 is MDHEN, CDR2 SYDVKM. CDR3 length equals 13 residues. CDR3 loop: CASSLSPGGPLLF. In nucleotides, the CDR3 is TGTGCCAGCAGTCTCTCCCCTGGGGGGCCCCTGTTGTTT.

This sequence joins TRBV7-2 and TRBJ1-5; D perhaps matches TRBD1 (5 bases). Germline V gene lookup returns CDR1 SGHTA and CDR2 FQGNSA. This CDR3 contains 15 residues. V lost 4 bases and J 9 bases, leaving 19 bases between the germline ends. CDR3 protein: CASSSEVGRSTPQHF. CDR3 sequence (DNA): TGTGCCAGCAGCTCCGAGGTGGGGCGGTCTACGCCCCAGCATTTT.

Ten or more counts support this clonotype. The chain combines TRBV2 with TRBJ2-5; D unclear. Germline V gene data show CDR1 as SNHLY and CDR2 as FYNNEI. Trimming took 6 bases from V and 2 from J, leaving 10 bases between them. The CDR3 has 13 amino acids. The CDR3 bases are TGTGCCAGCAGGAATACAGAACAAGAGACCCAGTACTTC. Its protein is CASRNTEQETQYF.

This clonotype was seen more than once but under ten times. The J gene is TRBJ2-1, the V gene TRBV27, with 8 positions matching TRBD2. Losses at the gene ends were 1 base for V and 10 bases for J; bases not matched to a gene: 12. CDR3 length equals 16 residues. CDR1 is MNHEY, CDR2 SMNVEV, per germline (reference sequence). This CDR3 is CASSLYGTQGLGEQFF. The CDR3 coding sequence is TGTGCCAGCAGTTTATATGGGACCCAGGGACTAGGGGAGCAGTTCTTC.

This clonotype was seen at least ten times. At one of its ends the junction is not consistent with the germline gene, which may arise from a read error. The chain is built from TRBV7-7 and TRBJ2-1; tentatively, D is TRBD2 (6 bases). Germline CDR1 and CDR2: SSHAT and FNYEAQ (reference sequence). CDR3 size: 16 residues. The CDR3, as DNA: TGTGCTAGCAGCTCACAGGACGGGAGCTCCTACAATGAGCAGTTCTTC. As protein: CASSSQDGSSYNEQFF. Full variable domain (outside the CDR3, taken from reference TRBV7-7 and TRBJ2-1): GAGVSQSPRYKVTKRGQDVTLRCDPISSHATLYWYQQALGQGPEFLTYFNYEAQPDKSGLPSDRFSAERPEGSISTLTIQRTEQRDSAMYRCASSSQDGSSYNEQFFGPGTRLTVL.

CDR3: CASSQIVKPNTEAFF. The CDR3 bases are TGTGCCAGCAGCCAAATTGTAAAGCCGAACACTGAAGCTTTCTTT. V usage is TRBV3-1 and J usage is TRBJ1-1; D remains unclear. Trimming shortened V by 2 bases and J by 1 base, and 11 bases separated the two germline ends. The CDR3 runs to 15 residues. Germline values: CDR1 LGHDT, CDR2 YNNKEL (reference sequence). Together with reference TRBV3-1 and TRBJ1-1, the CDR3 gives the full variable domain: DTAVSQTPKYLVTQMGNDKSIKCEQNLGHDTMYWYKQDSKKFLKIMFSYNNKELIINETVPNRFSPKSPDKAHLNLHINSLELGDSAVYFCASSQIVKPNTEAFFGQGTRLTVV.

This clonotype was counted ten times or more. The V call is TRBV5-1, the J call TRBJ1-5; D is ambiguous. CDR3 length equals 15 residues. The germline V and J ends were trimmed by 2 bases and 5 bases, with 14 bases remaining between them. Germline loops: CDR1 SGHRS, CDR2 YFSETQ. DNA for the CDR3: TGCGCCAGCAGCTTTAGTTCTTCCGGGGATCAGCCCCAGCATTTT. It yields the protein CASSFSSSGDQPQHF.

This clonotype was seen ten or more times. The CDR3 DNA sequence: TGTGCCAGCCGTAGAGATAGTGGGGGCCCAGAGACCCAGTACTTC. It translates to CASRRDSGGPETQYF. This rearrangement joins TRBV2 to TRBJ2-5, with D tentatively TRBD1 (6 bases). Germline lookup yields CDR1 SNHLY and CDR2 FYNNEI. The CDR3 consists of 15 residues. Trimming took 8 bases from V and 4 from J, leaving 20 bases between them.

This clonotype was picked up many times. The rearrangement links TRBV7-2 to TRBJ1-3; 9 nucleotides match TRBD1. Germline trimming cut 1 base from V and 2 bases from J; bases unmatched to any gene: 6. Germline CDR1 and CDR2: SGHTA and FQGNSA. This CDR3 has 17 amino acids. CDR3 DNA: TGTGCCAGCAGCTTAGGTGGACAGGGGTTCACTGGAAACACCATATATTTT. Its protein product is CASSLGGQGFTGNTIYF.

This clonotype came up a few times. J is TRBJ2-7 and V is TRBV29-1; D not certain. This CDR3 has 14 amino acids. Trimming took off 6 bases at V and 1 base at J, with 16 bases between the two ends. Looked up from germline, CDR1 is SQVTM and CDR2 is ANQGSEA. The DNA for the CDR3 is TGCAGCGTCAAAAGGGTAGGGTCTTCCTACGAGCAGTACTTC. It codes for CSVKRVGSSYEQYF.

The chain uses TRBV9 and TRBJ2-1; D is undetermined. This CDR3 is 15 amino acids long. CDR1 and CDR2 from the germline V gene are SGDLS and YYNGEE. V was shortened by 4 bases and J by 0 bases, with 11 bases between the two germline ends. The CDR3 DNA sequence: TGTGCCAGCAGCCCCTCCCCGAGCTCCTACAATGAGCAGTTCTTC. This encodes CASSPSPSSYNEQFF.